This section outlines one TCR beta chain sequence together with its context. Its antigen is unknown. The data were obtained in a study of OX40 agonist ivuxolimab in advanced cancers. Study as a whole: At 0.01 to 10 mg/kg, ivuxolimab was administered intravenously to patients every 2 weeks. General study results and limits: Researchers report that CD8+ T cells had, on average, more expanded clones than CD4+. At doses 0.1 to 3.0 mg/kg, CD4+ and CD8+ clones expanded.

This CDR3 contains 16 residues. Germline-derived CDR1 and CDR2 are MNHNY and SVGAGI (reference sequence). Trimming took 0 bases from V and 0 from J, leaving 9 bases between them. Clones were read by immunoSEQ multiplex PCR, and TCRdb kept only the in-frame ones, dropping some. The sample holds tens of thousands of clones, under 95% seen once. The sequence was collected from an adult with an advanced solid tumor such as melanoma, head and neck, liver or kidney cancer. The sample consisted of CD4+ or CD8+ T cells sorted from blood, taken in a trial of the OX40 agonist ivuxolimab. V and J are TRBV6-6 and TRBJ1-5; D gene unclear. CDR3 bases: TGTGCCAGCAGTTACTCACATCTATATAGCAATCAGCCCCAGCATTTT. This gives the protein CASSYSHLYSNQPQHF.